The TCR beta chain under discussion was sequenced for a study of CD8+CD57+ T cells in acquired aplastic anemia. Individuals selected for sequencing had exhibited CD8+CD57+ cell expansion on flow cytometry. The template used for profiling TCR beta VDJ and CDR3 was genomic DNA. TCRdb reanalysed the reads using MiXCR and keeps one entry per CDR3 protein. The sample contains roughly 250,000 distinct CDR3 sequences, roughly half of which appear only once. This clonotype has at least ten counts. The receptor comes from a human donor with aplastic anemia. Material: sorted CD4+, CD8+, or CD8+CD57+ T cells (not recorded which) from PBMCs.

DNA of the CDR3: TGTGCCAGCAGTTTGACAGGGGACGGCAATGAGCAGTTCTTC. Protein: CASSLTGDGNEQFF. The chain is built from TRBV7-2 and TRBJ2-1; TRBD1 agrees at 8 bases. CDR1 and CDR2 from the germline V gene are SGHTA and FQGNSA. Losses at the gene ends were 6 bases for V and 6 bases for J; bases not matched to a gene: 7. The CDR3 spans 14 residues.